This is a list of T cell receptor beta chains from one sample in a study of CD8 T cells in ankylosing spondylitis. TCRdb re-called the 5' RACE reads through MiXCR, storing one row per CDR3 protein. The sample has about 360,000 distinct CDR3 sequences, roughly 15% seen once. What was sequenced was blood, either unsorted or a sorted T cell fraction (not recorded which). All receptors come from a male donor with ankylosing spondylitis or in good health (not recorded which). CDR3s include the opening cysteine and the closing phenylalanine or tryptophan. D genes are given only for firm matches. A row's size may be missing; if present it is once, few, many or a size class.

>.|TRBV25-1|few|TRBJ1-2
TGTGCCAGCAGTGGAGGGACGGCATATGGCTACACCTTC
CASSGGTAYGYTF
>.|TRBV6-1|.|TRBJ1-1
TGTGCCAGCAGTGAAACGGGGGTGAACACTGAAGCTTTCTTT
CASSETGVNTEAFF
>.|TRBV12-3/TRBV12-4|.|TRBJ2-1
TGTGCCAGCAGCTCGCGACCCCAATCCCTCCCGAACAATGAGCAGTTCTTC
CASSSRPQSLPNNEQFF
>.|TRBV10-3|many|TRBJ1-4
TGTGCCATCAGTCAATTCCGGGCGCGGGGGGACAACGAAAAACTGTTTTTT
CAISQFRARGDNEKLFF
>.|TRBV5-1|.|TRBJ2-6
TGCGCCAGCAGCTTGGAACAGCTCAACGTCCTGACTTTC
CASSLEQLNVLTF
>TRBD1|TRBV30|few|TRBJ1-2
TGTGCCTGGAGTAGGGACAGGCCGTATGGCTACACCTTC
CAWSRDRPYGYTF
>.|TRBV6-1|once|TRBJ2-5
TGTGCCAGCAGTCCGACTGGGGGCCCCGCGTTGAAGACCCAGTACTTC
CASSPTGGPALKTQYF
>.|TRBV5-1|.|TRBJ1-1
TGCGCCAGCAGCTCGGGACGGGCTTTCCCTGAAGCTTTCTTT
CASSSGRAFPEAFF
>.|TRBV29-1|few|TRBJ1-1
TGCAGCGTTGGGGGGGCGACCACTGAAGCTTTCTTT
CSVGGATTEAFF
>.|TRBV7-9|.|TRBJ2-1
TGTGCCAGCAGCCGGACTGCAGATGAGCAGTTCTTC
CASSRTADEQFF
>.|TRBV20-1|.|TRBJ2-7
TGCAGTGCTAGTAGCGCGTACGAGCAGTACTTC
CSASSAYEQYF
>.|TRBV4-2|few|TRBJ2-7
TGTGCCAGCAGCCAAGACAGGGGGGAGATCACGCAGTACTTC
CASSQDRGEITQYF
>.|TRBV12-3/TRBV12-4|few|TRBJ2-2
TGTGCCAGCAGTTCTGCTTTAGGAGGGGGAGGGACCGGGGAGCTGTTTTTT
CASSSALGGGGTGELFF
>TRBD2|TRBV7-2|.|TRBJ2-1
TGTGCCAGCAGCCAGGGCGGGGGGTGGAGCAATGAGCAGTTCTTC
CASSQGGGWSNEQFF
>TRBD1|TRBV5-1|many|TRBJ2-7
TGCGCCAGCAGCTTGGGGGACAGCCTTCAGACGTGGTACTTC
CASSLGDSLQTWYF
>.|TRBV20-1|once|TRBJ2-5
TGCAGTGCTAGTGTGACTAGTTTAACAGAAACCCAGTACTTC
CSASVTSLTETQYF
>.|TRBV11-2|few|TRBJ1-2
TGTGCCAGCACCTCAGGGACTAACTATGGCTACACCTTC
CASTSGTNYGYTF
>.|TRBV29-1|.|TRBJ2-7
TGCAGCGTCATACTGGACATTTCCTCCTACGAGCAGTACTTC
CSVILDISSYEQYF
>TRBD2|TRBV7-8|.|TRBJ2-3
TGTGCCAGCAGCTCTTTTACTCCTAGCGGGGGGCTTGCAGATACGCAGTATTTT
CASSSFTPSGGLADTQYF
>TRBD2|TRBV7-2|.|TRBJ2-1
TGTGCCAGCAGCTTCTCTAGCGGGGGCAATGAGCAGTTCTTC
CASSFSSGGNEQFF
>.|TRBV7-2|few|TRBJ2-2
TGTGCCAGCAGCCCAGGAGCCCGGAACACCGGGGAGCTGTTTTTT
CASSPGARNTGELFF
>.|TRBV4-1|.|TRBJ2-7
TGCGCCAGCAGCCAAGAAGCGGTACAAAGGGCCTACGAGCAGTACTTC
CASSQEAVQRAYEQYF
>.|TRBV11-2|many|TRBJ1-2
TGTGCCAGCAGCTTCGGCTACTATGGCTACACCTTC
CASSFGYYGYTF
>.|TRBV2|few|TRBJ1-1
TGTGCCAGCAGCGGGCTTGGGGCTGACGCTGAAGCTTTCTTT
CASSGLGADAEAFF
>.|TRBV15|few|TRBJ1-4
TGTGCCACCAGCAGGGATCTACAGGGCGTACTGTTTTTT
CATSRDLQGVLFF
>TRBD1|TRBV12-3/TRBV12-4|.|TRBJ2-1
TGTGCCAGCCATCCAGGACAGGCCACCTCCTACAATGAGCAGTTCTTC
CASHPGQATSYNEQFF
>.|TRBV6-2/TRBV6-3|.|TRBJ2-7
TGTGCCAGCTGCGGCCGCTACGAGCAGTACTTC
CASCGRYEQYF
>TRBD1|TRBV2|few|TRBJ2-2
TGTGCCAGCAACGGACAGGGGGCGAACACCGGGGAGCTGTTTTTT
CASNGQGANTGELFF
>.|TRBV5-1|many|TRBJ1-4
TGCGCCAGCAGCATGGGACGGCGGGATGAAAAACTGTTTTTT
CASSMGRRDEKLFF
>.|TRBV4-2|.|TRBJ2-5
TGTGCCAGCAGCCAGTCTCGGGCAGAAGAGACCCAGTACTTC
CASSQSRAEETQYF
>TRBD2|TRBV4-1|many|TRBJ2-1
TGCGCCAGCAGCCAAGAGCCCCTCCCAGCGGGGGCCTACAATGAGCAGTTCTTC
CASSQEPLPAGAYNEQFF
>.|TRBV18|many|TRBJ1-6
TGTGCCAGCTCACCGAAATGGGGGGTCGAGAATTCACCCCTCCACTTT
CASSPKWGVENSPLHF
>.|TRBV18|few|TRBJ1-4
TGTGCCAGCTCACGGACGGGGGAAAAACTGTTTTTT
CASSRTGEKLFF
>.|TRBV7-2|.|TRBJ1-4
TGTGCCAGCAGCCCTACGACGGTACCTAATGAAAAACTGTTTTTT
CASSPTTVPNEKLFF
>.|TRBV20-1|few|TRBJ2-7
TGCAGTGCCCAACTAGGGGTGACCAGCTCCTACGAGCAGTACTTC
CSAQLGVTSSYEQYF
>TRBD2|TRBV12-3/TRBV12-4|.|TRBJ2-7
TGTGCCAGCAGCCGAGGACTAGTTTCCTACGAGCAGTACTTC
CASSRGLVSYEQYF
>.|TRBV20-1|.|TRBJ1-1
TGCAGTGCCCTTGGGACCCACACTGAAGCTTTCTTT
CSALGTHTEAFF
>TRBD2|TRBV5-1|few|TRBJ2-1
TGCGCCAGCAATCGGGGGGGGCCGTGGAATGAGCAGTTCTTC
CASNRGGPWNEQFF
>.|TRBV10-3|many|TRBJ2-2
TGTGCCGCCCTTAAGGGACCGAACACCGGGGAGCTGTTTTTT
CAALKGPNTGELFF
>.|TRBV20-1|few|TRBJ1-1
TGCAGTGCTAGAGCCGTGATGGAGGGGACAGCTTTCTTT
CSARAVMEGTAFF
>.|TRBV7-9|.|TRBJ2-2
TGTGCCAGCAGCTTAGAAATCTCGACCGGGGAGCTGTTTTTT
CASSLEISTGELFF
>.|TRBV9|.|TRBJ2-2
TGTGCCAGCACGAGGGGCCAAATTTCCCTGGGGGACACCGGGGAGCTGTTTTTT
CASTRGQISLGDTGELFF
>TRBD2|TRBV5-1|few|TRBJ2-5
TGCGCCAGCAGCTCCGGACTAGCGGAACTCCAAGAGACCCAGTACTTC
CASSSGLAELQETQYF
>TRBD1|TRBV20-1|few|TRBJ2-2
TGCAGTGCTAGAGATCAAAGGGGGCCCGGGGAGCTGTTTTTT
CSARDQRGPGELFF
>.|TRBV4-2|.|TRBJ2-2
TGTGCCAGCAGCCAAGATGGGCCACCGAACACCGGGGAGCTGTTTTTT
CASSQDGPPNTGELFF
>.|TRBV15|few|TRBJ1-2
TGTGCCACCAGCAGAGATCGGGCCTACACCTTC
CATSRDRAYTF
>.|TRBV5-1|.|TRBJ1-2
TGCGCCAGCAGCTCGGACGGGACTGACTATGGCTACACCTTC
CASSSDGTDYGYTF
>.|TRBV29-1|few|TRBJ1-1
TGCAGCGCCGGGGGGTTAGGGGACACTGAAGCTTTCTTT
CSAGGLGDTEAFF
>TRBD2|TRBV19|few|TRBJ2-7
TGTGCCAGTACCGCTAGCGGGCCCTCCTACGAGCAGTACTTC
CASTASGPSYEQYF
>.|TRBV20-1|many|TRBJ1-1
TGCAGTGCTGAGGGAAAAGGGATTAACACTGAAGCTTTCTTT
CSAEGKGINTEAFF
>.|TRBV5-1|.|TRBJ2-1
TGCGCCAGCAGCTTGGCCAGACAGTCCCCGAGCAATGAGCAGTTCTTC
CASSLARQSPSNEQFF
>.|TRBV9|few|TRBJ1-1
TGTGCCAGCAGCGTAGCTGGGCAGAACACTGAAGCTTTCTTT
CASSVAGQNTEAFF
>TRBD1|TRBV10-3|many|TRBJ2-7
TGTGCCATCGGGTTTCCGGGACAGGTGAAAGAGCAGTACTTC
CAIGFPGQVKEQYF
>.|TRBV6-1|medium-sized|TRBJ1-1
TGTGCCAGCAGTCAAGACAGCCCCCAGAACACTGAAGCTTTCTTT
CASSQDSPQNTEAFF
>TRBD2|TRBV5-1|.|TRBJ2-3
TGCGCCAGCAGCTGGGGGGGACTAGCGGGGGCTACTAGCACAGATACGCAGTATTTT
CASSWGGLAGATSTDTQYF
>.|TRBV5-6|.|TRBJ2-5
TGTGCCAGCAGCTCGAGACGGGACGGGCAAGAGACCCAGTACTTC
CASSSRRDGQETQYF